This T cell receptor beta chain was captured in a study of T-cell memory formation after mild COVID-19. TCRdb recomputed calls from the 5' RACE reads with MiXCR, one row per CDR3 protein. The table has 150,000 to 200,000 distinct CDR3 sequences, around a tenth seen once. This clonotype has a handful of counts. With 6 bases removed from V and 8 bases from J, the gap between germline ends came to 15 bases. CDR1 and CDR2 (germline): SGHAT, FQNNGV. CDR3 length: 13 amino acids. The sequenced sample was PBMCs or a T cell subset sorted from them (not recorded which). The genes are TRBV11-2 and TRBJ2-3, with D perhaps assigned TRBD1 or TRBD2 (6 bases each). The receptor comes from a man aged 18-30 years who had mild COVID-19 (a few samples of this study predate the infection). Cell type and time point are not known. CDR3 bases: TGTGCCAGCAGGACTCTTAGGGGGGCTACGCAGTATTTT. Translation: CASRTLRGATQYF.